This T cell receptor beta chain was sequenced for a study of blood T cells in healthy people across ages. Between the trimmed V and J ends, which lost 0 bases and 0 bases, there was a span of 10 bases. CDR1 and CDR2 (germline): SGHRS, YFSETQ. This CDR3 is 17 amino acids long. A second about 7 to 12 cycle PCR used barcoded and J-beta primers. A single record per CDR3 protein comes from TCRdb applying MiXCR to the 5' RACE reads. The table records around 800,000 distinct CDR3 sequences, around 25% of them present only once. This clonotype was counted only a few times. Another study also made use of these data, one on T cells of mothers and their children.

Sequenced input: blood. This TCR derives from a boy under 18 in good health. The chain combines TRBV5-1 with TRBJ2-6; weak D call: TRBD2 (7 bases). The CDR3 DNA reads TGCGCCAGCAGCTTGGACAGGGAGGGCTCTGGGGCCAACGTCCTGACTTTC. This sequence encodes CASSLDREGSGANVLTF.